Listed below are T cell receptor beta chains from one sample, sequenced in a study of T cell changes during pregnancy in multiple sclerosis. Assay used: immunoSEQ multiplex PCR; TCRdb lists only in-frame clones, some missing. Found here are over 40,000 clones, about nine tenths of them singletons; the top ten hold 0.27%. Sequencing used CD4+ T cells from peripheral blood mononuclear cells, obtained in the second trimester of pregnancy. The receptor set was obtained from a female donor with multiple sclerosis, enrolled in a pregnancy study. Both conserved end residues are part of each CDR3. A D gene is named only where the DNA matches it firmly.

d_gene: TRBD2
j_gene: TRBJ2-1
v_gene: TRBV11-3
CDR3aa: CASSPGTRTYNEQFF

d_gene: TRBD1
j_gene: TRBJ1-2
v_gene: TRBV5-4
CDR3aa: CASSFSGTGGSWDYGYTF

d_gene: TRBD1
j_gene: TRBJ2-3
v_gene: TRBV9
CDR3aa: CASSLRTGVGADTQYF

d_gene: TRBD1
j_gene: TRBJ2-1
v_gene: TRBV4-2
CDR3aa: CASSVGQGAWNEQFF

d_gene: TRBD2
j_gene: TRBJ2-1
v_gene: TRBV29-1
CDR3aa: CSVRPGGPREQFF

d_gene: .
j_gene: TRBJ1-2
v_gene: TRBV7-9
CDR3aa: CASSPDIPYGYTF

d_gene: .
j_gene: TRBJ2-5
v_gene: TRBV2
CDR3aa: CASILQQKETQYF

d_gene: TRBD1
j_gene: TRBJ1-1
v_gene: TRBV6-5
CDR3aa: CASSLGDRANTEAFF

d_gene: TRBD1
j_gene: TRBJ1-5
v_gene: TRBV2
CDR3aa: CASSETDRGQPQHF

d_gene: TRBD2
j_gene: TRBJ2-3
v_gene: TRBV5-4
CDR3aa: CASSKRGGSDTQYF

d_gene: TRBD1
j_gene: TRBJ2-7
v_gene: TRBV25-1
CDR3aa: CASNKGGPYYEQYF

d_gene: TRBD1
j_gene: TRBJ1-5
v_gene: TRBV4-1
CDR3aa: CASSQTGGNQPQHF

d_gene: TRBD2
j_gene: TRBJ2-1
v_gene: TRBV7-2
CDR3aa: CASSLGGLAGNEQFF

d_gene: TRBD2
j_gene: TRBJ2-1
v_gene: TRBV5-5
CDR3aa: CASSVRGGKGEQFF

d_gene: .
j_gene: TRBJ2-3
v_gene: TRBV28
CDR3aa: CASSLVPPRDTQYF

d_gene: .
j_gene: TRBJ2-3
v_gene: TRBV5-1
CDR3aa: CASLRGDKISTDTQYF

d_gene: TRBD1
j_gene: TRBJ1-5
v_gene: TRBV19
CDR3aa: CASSIDRVEPQHF

d_gene: .
j_gene: TRBJ1-5
v_gene: TRBV28
CDR3aa: CASSVGGGNQPQHF

d_gene: .
j_gene: TRBJ2-7
v_gene: TRBV29-1
CDR3aa: CSVAPKSNNEQYF

d_gene: TRBD2
j_gene: TRBJ2-1
v_gene: TRBV5-1
CDR3aa: CASSLSSGRVNEQFF

d_gene: TRBD2
j_gene: TRBJ2-3
v_gene: TRBV27
CDR3aa: CASSLWPGLGGTDTQYF

d_gene: TRBD1
j_gene: TRBJ1-1
v_gene: TRBV28
CDR3aa: CASSLPLTGRGAEAFF

d_gene: TRBD1
j_gene: TRBJ2-7
v_gene: TRBV5-6
CDR3aa: CASSLRGQGGEQYF

d_gene: TRBD2
j_gene: TRBJ2-1
v_gene: TRBV18
CDR3aa: CASSRERAGGYNEQFF

d_gene: .
j_gene: TRBJ1-2
v_gene: TRBV6-5
CDR3aa: CASSSAGLEGYGYTF

d_gene: .
j_gene: TRBJ1-4
v_gene: TRBV5-1
CDR3aa: CASSLEGRPANEKLFF

d_gene: TRBD1
j_gene: TRBJ1-6
v_gene: TRBV9
CDR3aa: CASSATPGTGVSPLHF

d_gene: .
j_gene: TRBJ1-1
v_gene: TRBV5-4
CDR3aa: CASSLAGNTEAFF

d_gene: TRBD1
j_gene: TRBJ1-1
v_gene: TRBV2
CDR3aa: CASSGQGAVTEAFF

d_gene: .
j_gene: TRBJ2-5
v_gene: TRBV7-6
CDR3aa: CASSPNTGQETQYF

d_gene: TRBD2
j_gene: TRBJ2-7
v_gene: TRBV5-1
CDR3aa: CASSSGLAEGQYF

d_gene: TRBD2
j_gene: TRBJ2-5
v_gene: TRBV11-2
CDR3aa: CASSLAGGTSWETQYF

d_gene: TRBD1
j_gene: TRBJ1-2
v_gene: TRBV2
CDR3aa: CASSPGQGGVFGYTF

d_gene: TRBD2
j_gene: TRBJ2-2
v_gene: TRBV11-2
CDR3aa: CASSLDRAGGMAGELFF

d_gene: TRBD1
j_gene: TRBJ2-5
v_gene: TRBV6-6
CDR3aa: CASSSTPGQSRETQYF

d_gene: .
j_gene: TRBJ1-1
v_gene: TRBV30
CDR3aa: CAWSPGLWDTEAFF

d_gene: TRBD2
j_gene: TRBJ2-1
v_gene: TRBV25-1
CDR3aa: CASSPFSGSYNEQFF

d_gene: .
j_gene: TRBJ1-4
v_gene: TRBV6-5
CDR3aa: CASSYSYRVDHEKLFF

d_gene: TRBD2
j_gene: TRBJ2-3
v_gene: TRBV6-1
CDR3aa: CASSELAGGPDTQYF

d_gene: .
j_gene: TRBJ2-5
v_gene: TRBV30
CDR3aa: CAWIGHGTDTQYF

d_gene: .
j_gene: TRBJ2-1
v_gene: TRBV12-1
CDR3aa: CASSPASGGYNEQFF

d_gene: .
j_gene: TRBJ1-2
v_gene: TRBV6-1
CDR3aa: CASSEAPGTNYGYTF

d_gene: .
j_gene: TRBJ1-1
v_gene: TRBV30
CDR3aa: CAWRTLEAFF

d_gene: .
j_gene: TRBJ1-2
v_gene: TRBV12-5
CDR3aa: CASGGLTNYGYTF

d_gene: .
j_gene: TRBJ2-4
v_gene: TRBV25-1
CDR3aa: CASSVEAHIQYF

d_gene: .
j_gene: TRBJ1-1
v_gene: TRBV7-2
CDR3aa: CASSPGHTEAFF